This is a list of T cell receptor beta chains from one sample in a study of radiotherapy plus CTLA-4 blockade in lung cancer. Here immunoSEQ multiplex PCR was the method, and the copy in TCRdb shows in-frame clones only, minus some. The table records tens of thousands of clones, more than 85% of them present only once. Here the sequenced sample was peripheral blood, taken from a patient treated with radiotherapy plus ipilimumab. The receptors were sampled from a human donor with non-small cell lung cancer that progressed on radiotherapy plus ipilimumab. Both conserved end residues are part of each CDR3. Fields, in order: J gene, V gene, clone size, CDR3 protein. A clone size is listed for some rows: how often the clone was seen (once, few, many), or a class if it is expanded.

J gene: TRBJ1-3
V gene: TRBV19
clone size: -
CDR3 protein: CASSPRSDTYSGNTIYF

J gene: TRBJ1-3
V gene: TRBV11-2
clone size: -
CDR3 protein: CASSPGISSGNTIYF

J gene: TRBJ2-1
V gene: TRBV2
clone size: -
CDR3 protein: CASSKNRQGVVHNEQFF

J gene: TRBJ1-1
V gene: TRBV6-5
clone size: -
CDR3 protein: CASSYTGGAPQAFF

J gene: TRBJ1-2
V gene: TRBV19
clone size: -
CDR3 protein: CAVREGGYPGGYTF

J gene: TRBJ1-1
V gene: TRBV12-5
clone size: -
CDR3 protein: CASGYRDRNTEAFF

J gene: TRBJ2-5
V gene: TRBV4-1
clone size: -
CDR3 protein: CASSSSGQETQYF

J gene: TRBJ1-2
V gene: TRBV7-9
clone size: -
CDR3 protein: CASRRVDYGYTF

J gene: TRBJ2-2
V gene: TRBV5-4
clone size: -
CDR3 protein: CASSPDRVSGELFF

J gene: TRBJ1-1
V gene: TRBV11-3
clone size: -
CDR3 protein: CASSEGVNTEAFF

J gene: TRBJ2-7
V gene: TRBV7-2
clone size: -
CDR3 protein: CASSTPPRAYEQYF

J gene: TRBJ1-1
V gene: TRBV5-6
clone size: -
CDR3 protein: CASSLDAGGFNTEAFF

J gene: TRBJ2-3
V gene: TRBV2
clone size: -
CDR3 protein: CASTSSGRLTDTQYF

J gene: TRBJ1-2
V gene: TRBV13
clone size: once
CDR3 protein: CATGLAPYTNYGYTF

J gene: TRBJ1-1
V gene: TRBV27
clone size: few
CDR3 protein: CASSLSSIWGTEAFF

J gene: TRBJ1-1
V gene: TRBV4-1
clone size: -
CDR3 protein: CASSVRSQLNTEAFF

J gene: TRBJ2-4
V gene: TRBV30
clone size: once
CDR3 protein: CAWRRTGVPWVGAKNIQYF

J gene: TRBJ2-1
V gene: TRBV10-3
clone size: few
CDR3 protein: CAISEFGTPVPHEQFF

J gene: TRBJ1-1
V gene: TRBV6-6
clone size: once
CDR3 protein: CASESFTNTEAFF

J gene: TRBJ2-2
V gene: TRBV7-6
clone size: -
CDR3 protein: CASSPLDWTGELFF

J gene: TRBJ1-2
V gene: TRBV10-3
clone size: -
CDR3 protein: CAISEGTVNYGYTF

J gene: TRBJ1-1
V gene: TRBV7-2
clone size: -
CDR3 protein: CASSLQGAEAFF

J gene: TRBJ2-1
V gene: TRBV11-2
clone size: -
CDR3 protein: CASKPPGNEQFF

J gene: TRBJ2-1
V gene: TRBV5-1
clone size: -
CDR3 protein: CASSLVPSGSSYNEQFF

J gene: TRBJ2-3
V gene: TRBV5-6
clone size: -
CDR3 protein: CASRRRVSTDTQYF

J gene: TRBJ2-7
V gene: TRBV4-2
clone size: -
CDR3 protein: CASTGQGYEQYF

J gene: TRBJ2-3
V gene: TRBV21-1
clone size: -
CDR3 protein: CASSKKGKTDTQYF

J gene: TRBJ2-7
V gene: TRBV6-1
clone size: -
CDR3 protein: CASSRLGGNEQYF

J gene: TRBJ1-6
V gene: TRBV18
clone size: -
CDR3 protein: CASSPGTYNSPLHF

J gene: TRBJ1-4
V gene: TRBV5-1
clone size: -
CDR3 protein: CASSLGGSNEKLFF

J gene: TRBJ1-1
V gene: TRBV19
clone size: once
CDR3 protein: CASRFQGGSAGDTEAFF

J gene: TRBJ1-1
V gene: TRBV27
clone size: once
CDR3 protein: CASSLVVGSNTEAFF

J gene: TRBJ2-5
V gene: TRBV4-1
clone size: -
CDR3 protein: CASSQDPGLAETQYF

J gene: TRBJ1-6
V gene: TRBV7-8
clone size: -
CDR3 protein: CASSLYRALGNSPLHF

J gene: TRBJ1-1
V gene: TRBV4-3
clone size: -
CDR3 protein: CASSQADSGGSDTEAFF

J gene: TRBJ1-1
V gene: TRBV5-1
clone size: -
CDR3 protein: CASSPPDRLNTEAFF

J gene: TRBJ2-2
V gene: TRBV4-3
clone size: -
CDR3 protein: CASSGLAATGELFF

J gene: TRBJ2-7
V gene: TRBV5-6
clone size: -
CDR3 protein: CASSLGLAVYEQYF

J gene: TRBJ1-3
V gene: TRBV9
clone size: -
CDR3 protein: CASSEGTEGNGNTIYF

J gene: TRBJ2-5
V gene: TRBV18
clone size: few
CDR3 protein: CASSPRQGQETQYF

J gene: TRBJ2-7
V gene: TRBV6-4
clone size: -
CDR3 protein: CARGKTEVRTYEQYF

J gene: TRBJ2-7
V gene: TRBV5-3
clone size: -
CDR3 protein: CARSLRDRAYEQYF

J gene: TRBJ1-6
V gene: TRBV7-9
clone size: -
CDR3 protein: CASSPDRHNSPLHF

J gene: TRBJ2-2
V gene: TRBV10-3
clone size: -
CDR3 protein: CAINEGNTGELFF

J gene: TRBJ2-5
V gene: TRBV18
clone size: -
CDR3 protein: CASSLRDSQETQYF

J gene: TRBJ1-6
V gene: TRBV9
clone size: -
CDR3 protein: CASSVGQGLNSPLHF

J gene: TRBJ2-4
V gene: TRBV7-9
clone size: -
CDR3 protein: CASSSGSPIAKNIQYF

J gene: TRBJ2-7
V gene: TRBV30
clone size: -
CDR3 protein: CAWSVGHYEQYF

J gene: TRBJ2-6
V gene: TRBV9
clone size: -
CDR3 protein: CASSEGTNVLTF

J gene: TRBJ1-1
V gene: TRBV5-6
clone size: once
CDR3 protein: CASSSADRYTEAFF

J gene: TRBJ2-1
V gene: TRBV4-3
clone size: -
CDR3 protein: CASSQDPIITAGSYNEQFF

J gene: TRBJ1-4
V gene: TRBV2
clone size: -
CDR3 protein: CASSVQAGNEKLFF

J gene: TRBJ2-7
V gene: TRBV4-1
clone size: -
CDR3 protein: CASSQNRGNSYEQYF

J gene: TRBJ2-3
V gene: TRBV5-8
clone size: once
CDR3 protein: CASSFQPDTQYF

J gene: TRBJ2-7
V gene: TRBV21-1
clone size: -
CDR3 protein: CASSSYRTGVTSYEQYF

J gene: TRBJ2-2
V gene: TRBV4-1
clone size: -
CDR3 protein: CASSQDLLGQGAAGELFF

J gene: TRBJ1-2
V gene: TRBV7-2
clone size: -
CDR3 protein: CASSLAPKGKTPSGYTF